Each of the 22 T cell receptor beta chains below was sequenced from the same sample in a study of cytotoxic CD8 clonotypes in ibrutinib-treated CLL. Method: immunoSEQ multiplex PCR; TCRdb's copy keeps in-frame clones and lacks some. This sample carries 150,000 or so clones, around three quarters of them seen once, and the ten largest clones take roughly 13%. The sample in question was PBMCs, obtained after 12 months of ibrutinib treatment. Receptor source: a human donor with chronic lymphocytic leukemia.

The J gene is TRBJ1-2, the V gene TRBV5-4, with 7 bases that match TRBD1. The CDR3 runs 16 residues. Germline V gene lookup returns CDR1 SGHNT and CDR2 YYREEE (reference sequence). The J segment lost 3 bases and the V segment lost 2 bases, leaving 10 bases of the junction unmatched. CDR3: CASSLKYRGYDYGYTF. As DNA, the CDR3 is TGTGCCAGCAGCTTAAAGTACAGGGGATACGACTATGGCTACACCTTC.

The rearrangement joins TRBV27 to TRBJ2-7, with 7 bases identical to TRBD2. In germline, CDR1 is MNHEY, CDR2 SMNVEV (reference sequence). CDR3 length: 16 amino acids. Unmatched junction bases numbered 11, after V lost 5 bases and J lost 1 base. CDR3 in DNA: TGTGCCAGCAGTGCAAGCAGGGCGGGAGCATCCTACGAGCAGTACTTC. Encoded protein: CASSASRAGASYEQYF.

This rearrangement joins TRBV9 to TRBJ2-3; D tentatively reads TRBD1 or TRBD2 (6 bases each). In germline, CDR1 is SGDLS, CDR2 YYNGEE. This CDR3 comprises 16 residues. V was trimmed by 0 bases and J by 0 bases, leaving 11 bases between them. CDR3 in amino acids: CASSVAGGTSTDTQYF. The CDR3 DNA sequence: TGTGCCAGCAGCGTAGCCGGCGGGACAAGCACAGATACGCAGTATTTT.

The J gene is TRBJ2-7, the V gene TRBV5-1; TRBD1 agrees at 7 bases. Trimming cost V 3 bases and J 2 bases; bases outside gene matches: 8. Germline CDR1 SGHRS, CDR2 YFSETQ. The CDR3 has 15 residues. The CDR3 is CASSSIGTETYEQYF. The CDR3 DNA reads as TGCGCCAGCAGCTCTATCGGGACAGAGACCTACGAGCAGTACTTC.

This clone was picked up a small number of times. The V call is TRBV5-6, the J call TRBJ2-1; D may be TRBD2 (6 bases). The CDR3 consists of 16 residues. The germline V gene encodes CDR1 SGHDT and CDR2 YYEEEE. The ends were cut back, 0 bases at V and 2 bases at J, with 12 bases in the middle. CDR3: CASSLDGGGPYNEQFF. CDR3 DNA: TGTGCCAGCAGCTTGGACGGGGGAGGCCCCTACAATGAGCAGTTCTTC.

The V call is TRBV9, the J call TRBJ2-5; 10 nucleotides match TRBD2. TRBJ2-7 matches the DNA end more closely, so the J call is doubtful. The CDR3 is 15 residues long. Germline loops: CDR1 SGDLS, CDR2 YYNGEE. The CDR3 nucleotides read TGTGCCAGCAGCCCGCGACTAGCGGGCGAGTACGAGCAGTACTTC. Translating gives CASSPRLAGEYEQYF.

V usage is TRBV29-1 and J usage is TRBJ1-3; a possible D gene is TRBD1 (6 bases). Trimming took 4 bases from V and 0 from J, leaving 13 bases between them. This CDR3 is 15 amino acids long. Germline CDR1 and CDR2: SQVTM and ANQGSEA. CDR3 nucleotide sequence: TGCAGCGTTGTACAGGGTGTGGACTCTGGAAACACCATATATTTT. Its protein is CSVVQGVDSGNTIYF. Full variable domain (outside the CDR3, taken from reference TRBV29-1 and TRBJ1-3): SAVISQKPSRDICQRGTSLTIQCQVDSQVTMMFWYRQQPGQSLTLIATANQGSEATYESGFVIDKFPISRPNLTFSTLTVSNMSPEDSSIYLCSVVQGVDSGNTIYFGEGSWLTVV.

This clone was seen only once. V is TRBV15 and J is TRBJ1-1; a possible D gene is TRBD1 (5 bases). Germline CDR1 and CDR2: LNHNV and YYDKDF (reference sequence). This CDR3 is built from 16 residues. Trimming took off 0 bases at V and 0 bases at J, with 11 bases between the two ends. Written as DNA, the CDR3 is TGTGCCACCAGCAGAGACAGGGCAGGTCTGAACACTGAAGCTTTCTTT. It yields the protein CATSRDRAGLNTEAFF.

This clone was observed a few times. The V and J genes are TRBV6-5 and TRBJ1-2; D may be TRBD1 (5 bases). V dropped 6 bases and J dropped 3 bases, with 17 bases sitting between them. Germline V gene lookup returns CDR1 MNHEY and CDR2 SVGAGI. CDR3 length equals 15 residues. The CDR3 DNA follows: TGTGCCAGCAGAGCCCCGGGATGGGGGGACTATGGCTACACCTTC. Protein: CASRAPGWGDYGYTF.

This sequence joins TRBV7-2 and TRBJ2-1; 9 bases fit TRBD2. The CDR3 covers 14 residues. Germline V gives CDR1 SGHTA, CDR2 FQGNSA. The ends lost 3 bases at V and 8 bases at J; junction bases unmatched: 5. The CDR3 sequence: CASSFGVAGDEQFF. The CDR3 nucleotides read TGTGCCAGCAGCTTTGGGGTAGCGGGAGATGAGCAGTTCTTC.

The chain combines TRBV27 with TRBJ2-3; 13 bases map to TRBD2. V dropped 5 bases and J dropped 4; count of bases not matched to a gene: 6. Per the germline V gene, CDR1 is MNHEY and CDR2 is SMNVEV (reference sequence). The CDR3 totals 16 residues. CDR3 residues: CASSTRTSGRSDTQYF. The CDR3 DNA reads as TGTGCCAGCAGTACGAGGACTAGCGGGAGATCAGATACGCAGTATTTT.

The CDR3 is CAVVQREGLGETQYF. DNA of the CDR3: TGTGCCGTGGTACAGCGGGAGGGCCTGGGAGAGACCCAGTACTTC. The chain couples TRBV6-1 to TRBJ2-5; 10 bases line up with TRBD2. This CDR3 comprises 15 residues. After removal of 11 bases from V and 4 bases from J, the junction contained 13 bases not matched to a gene. CDR1 is MNHNS, CDR2 SASEGT, per germline.

This chain joins TRBV7-2 and TRBJ2-1, with D hard to call. The germline gives CDR1 SGHTA, CDR2 FQGNSA. This CDR3 spans 15 amino acids. The V end lost 5 bases, the J end lost 7 bases, and 18 bases lay between the germline ends. The CDR3 loop is CASSRPNSPGNEQFF. In nucleotides, the CDR3 is TGTGCCAGCAGCCGTCCCAACTCCCCCGGGAATGAGCAGTTCTTC.

The rearrangement uses TRBV19 and TRBJ2-1, with D possibly being TRBD1 or TRBD2 (5 bases each). Trimming took 3 bases from V and 8 from J, leaving 23 bases between them. Germline V CDR1 and CDR2: LNHDA, SQIVND (reference sequence). The CDR3 is 17 amino acids. Here the CDR3 DNA reads TGTGCCAGTAGTATCAGGGCGATGAGCGGCCTGAGGGATGAGCAGTTCTTC. Its translation: CASSIRAMSGLRDEQFF.

The chain couples TRBV12-5 to TRBJ1-1; tentatively, D is TRBD1 (6 bases). V lost 7 bases and J 3 bases, leaving 21 bases between the germline ends. CDR1 is LGHNT and CDR2 is FRNRAP in the germline V gene. This CDR3 has 16 residues. The CDR3 DNA follows: TGTGCTAGTGCCACCCCAGGGGCCCTGGGAGACACTGAAGCTTTCTTT. This sequence encodes CASATPGALGDTEAFF.

The genes are TRBV10-3 and TRBJ2-7; D may be TRBD2 (5 bases). The CDR3 consists of 14 residues. Germline lookup yields CDR1 ENHRY and CDR2 SYGVKD. The V gene lost 7 bases and the J gene lost 4 bases, with 17 bases spanning the gap. CDR3 loop: CAITGEASGYEQYF. In DNA, the CDR3 is TGTGCCATCACCGGGGAAGCGTCCGGGTACGAGCAGTACTTC.

V and J are TRBV11-2 and TRBJ2-2; D remains ambiguous. In germline, CDR1 is SGHAT, CDR2 FQNNGV. Trimming took off 1 base at V and 4 bases at J, with 7 bases between the two ends. This CDR3 comprises 14 residues. The CDR3 bases are TGTGCCAGCAGCTTAGCGCGGAGCACCGGGGAGCTGTTTTTT. This translates into CASSLARSTGELFF.

In its sample, this clone was seen a few times. The V and J genes are TRBV4-3 and TRBJ1-2, with TRBD1 as a possible D gene (6 bases). The CDR3 length is 14 residues. Germline CDR1 is LGHNA and CDR2 is YSLEER. Trimming shortened V by 0 bases and J by 8 bases, and 13 bases separated the two germline ends. CDR3 region: CASSQDPGADGYTF. DNA of the CDR3: TGCGCCAGCAGCCAAGATCCGGGGGCCGACGGCTACACCTTC.

This clone was counted a single time. The chain has TRBV9 and TRBJ2-1, with 7 bases fitting TRBD2. CDR1 and CDR2 from the germline V gene are SGDLS and YYNGEE. The CDR3 is 16 amino acids. After removal of 4 bases from V and 4 bases from J, the junction contained 11 bases not matched to a gene. The CDR3 region is CASSPRGGRGYNEQFF. In nucleotides, the CDR3 is TGTGCCAGCAGCCCCCGAGGTGGGAGGGGATACAATGAGCAGTTCTTC.

This chain uses TRBV5-1 with TRBJ2-1, with 9 bases aligning to TRBD1. CDR3 length equals 13 residues. J gave up 5 bases and V 7 bases, and 4 bases lay outside the gene matches. Germline-derived CDR1 and CDR2 are SGHRS and YFSETQ. The CDR3 loop is CASSGTGNNEQFF. CDR3 bases: TGCGCCAGCTCCGGGACAGGGAACAATGAGCAGTTCTTC.

The rearrangement joins TRBV15 to TRBJ2-1; no clear D gene. In germline, CDR1 is LNHNV, CDR2 YYDKDF (reference sequence). V was trimmed by 0 bases and J by 4 bases, leaving 10 bases between them. This CDR3 is 15 amino acids long. CDR3 loop: CATSRDKGLYNEQFF. Written as DNA, the CDR3 is TGTGCCACCAGCAGAGACAAAGGGTTGTACAATGAGCAGTTCTTC. The full variable domain, with the rest looked up from reference TRBV15 and TRBJ2-1, is DAMVIQNPRYQVTQFGKPVTLSCSQTLNHNVMYWYQQKSSQAPKLLFHYYDKDFNNEADTPDNFQSRRPNTSFCFLDIRSPGLGDTAMYLCATSRDKGLYNEQFFGPGTRLTVL.

This chain uses TRBV7-2 with TRBJ2-7; TRBD1 is a possible D gene (5 bases). V dropped 7 bases and J dropped 0 bases, with 16 bases sitting between them. The CDR3 is 15 amino acids. Germline V CDR1 and CDR2: SGHTA, FQGNSA. The CDR3 loop is CASNTEGVPSYEQYF. DNA for the CDR3: TGTGCCAGCAACACAGAAGGGGTGCCCTCCTACGAGCAGTACTTC.